This T cell receptor beta chain was observed in a study of T cell changes during pregnancy in multiple sclerosis. Sequencing used immunoSEQ multiplex PCR; TCRdb keeps in-frame clones, though not all of them. The sample consists of roughly 70,000 clones, roughly 92% of them appearing once. In germline, CDR1 is MDHEN, CDR2 SYDVKM. The CDR3 consists of 13 residues. Losses at the gene ends were 10 bases for V and 1 base for J; bases not matched to a gene: 6. The receptor comes from a female donor in good health, enrolled as a control in a pregnancy study. The chain uses TRBV28 and TRBJ1-2; TRBD1 matches 7 bases. The material sequenced was peripheral blood, taken in the third trimester of pregnancy. The CDR3 spells CATWDSNNYGYTF. CDR3 bases: TGTGCCACCTGGGACAGTAATAACTATGGCTACACCTTC.